These T cell receptor beta chains were read from a single sample in a study. Via MiXCR, TCRdb re-called the RT-PCR reads, giving one row per CDR3 protein. The sample yields fewer than 800,000 distinct CDR3 sequences, 13% to 15% seen once. The sample taken for sequencing was memory CD4+ T cells from blood. The receptors come from a female donor in good health, serving as a healthy control. Both conserved end residues are trimmed from each CDR3.

CDR3aa	v_gene	j_gene
ASSPPGGETQY	TRBV7-3	TRBJ2-5
ASSREGDLNQPQH	TRBV5-1	TRBJ1-5
SAPIGLLSSYNEQF	TRBV20-1	TRBJ2-1
ASSEDKQRVVSAKNIQY	TRBV2	TRBJ2-4
ASSQNLGTGDRQY	TRBV4-3	TRBJ2-7
ASSVGTGSNEKLF	TRBV9	TRBJ1-4
ASRRGGGNQPQH	TRBV6-5	TRBJ1-5
ASSIRTGGEQF	TRBV7-2	TRBJ2-1
ASSLAGVTSEAF	TRBV5-4	TRBJ1-1
ASRPRLAGVTDTQY	TRBV6-5	TRBJ2-3
ASSQNAAGTQY	TRBV3-1	TRBJ2-3
ASSLLGGVTSYEQY	TRBV12-3/TRBV12-4	TRBJ2-7
ASSQDSRGNEQF	TRBV3-1	TRBJ2-1
ASSLSRASTYGYT	TRBV28	TRBJ1-2
ASSFRELANTGELF	TRBV5-1	TRBJ2-2
ASSPRGSSGSNEQY	TRBV7-2	TRBJ2-7
ASSLGWATGYQETQY	TRBV4-2	TRBJ2-5
SVRWQGAGANVLT	TRBV29-1	TRBJ2-6
ASSKTGPYGYT	TRBV27	TRBJ1-2
ASSYSVQGEAF	TRBV6-5	TRBJ1-1
ASTIRREEPNTGELF	TRBV6-2/TRBV6-3	TRBJ2-2
AWSKGAGPLYNEQF	TRBV30	TRBJ2-1
ASSLQGASETQY	TRBV7-8	TRBJ2-5
ASSPRQGAFADTQY	TRBV9	TRBJ2-3